These T cell receptor beta chains were read from a single sample in a study of shared clonotypes between healthy human individuals. Generated by immunoSEQ multiplex PCR, the TCRdb table keeps only in-frame clones and is missing some. The data contain 1.5 million to 2.5 million clones, 85% to 95% of them seen just once; the ten biggest clones take up 1% to 1.5%. Sequencing was carried out using naive CD8+ T cells sorted from blood. The receptors shown here come from a man aged 18 to 29 in good health. The CDR3 runs from the conserved cysteine through the conserved F or W. Each record gives: CDR3 protein, CDR3 DNA, CDR3 length, V gene, D gene, clone size, J gene. D genes are given only for firm matches. Size is omitted from some rows. Given values are once, few, many or a class for expanded clones.

CASSLDPTPETQYF TGCGCCAGCAGCTTGGATCCCACTCCGGAGACCCAGTACTTC 14 TRBV5-1 . . TRBJ2-5
CASSSGLTGSYEQYF TGTGCCAGCAGCTCCGGCTTGACAGGCTCCTACGAGCAGTACTTC 15 TRBV7-8 . . TRBJ2-7
CASSQDLGVDTQYF TGCGCCAGCAGCCAAGATCTGGGGGTGGATACGCAGTATTTT 14 TRBV4-1 . once TRBJ2-3
CASSPPSGSGTGELFF TGTGCCAGCTCACCACCGAGCGGGAGTGGCACCGGGGAGCTGTTTTTT 16 TRBV18 TRBD2 once TRBJ2-2
CASSLVGANVLTF TGTGCCAGCAGCTTAGTTGGGGCCAACGTCCTGACTTTC 13 TRBV13 . . TRBJ2-6
CASGGVRRLAKNIQYF TGTGCTAGTGGTGGGGTCCGGCGGCTAGCCAAAAACATTCAGTACTTC 16 TRBV12-5 . . TRBJ2-4
CAWSLAGGSEAFF TGTGCCTGGAGTTTGGCAGGGGGCTCTGAAGCTTTCTTT 13 TRBV30 TRBD1 . TRBJ1-1
CASSGPGTGDEQYF TGTGCCAGCAGCGGTCCCGGGACAGGGGACGAGCAGTACTTC 14 TRBV5-6 TRBD1 . TRBJ2-7
CASSPILAGSTYEQYF TGTGCCAGCAGCCCCATCCTAGCGGGGTCGACCTACGAGCAGTACTTC 16 TRBV7-9 TRBD2 . TRBJ2-7
CASSSIPGLAGVLETQYF TGCGCCAGCAGCTCCATTCCGGGACTAGCGGGAGTGTTGGAGACCCAGTACTTC 18 TRBV5-1 TRBD2 . TRBJ2-5
CASSESGQNYNEQFF TGCGCCAGCAGTGAGTCGGGACAGAATTACAATGAGCAGTTCTTC 15 TRBV10-2 TRBD1 . TRBJ2-1
CASSPKTEVEQYF TGTGCCAGCAGCCCGAAGACAGAAGTCGAGCAGTACTTC 13 TRBV7-9 . . TRBJ2-7
CASSPGTDEQYF TGCGCCAGCAGCCCTGGAACAGACGAGCAGTACTTC 12 TRBV5-1 . . TRBJ2-7
CASSFLAGEQETQYF TGTGCCAGCAGCTTTCTAGCGGGGGAGCAAGAGACCCAGTACTTC 15 TRBV5-4 TRBD2 . TRBJ2-5
CASSVATLETQYF TGTGCCAGCAGCGTAGCTACCTTAGAGACCCAGTACTTC 13 TRBV9 . . TRBJ2-5
CASSFIAGAIQETQYF TGTGCCAGCAGTTTCATAGCGGGAGCGATCCAAGAGACCCAGTACTTC 16 TRBV6-5 TRBD2 once TRBJ2-5
CASSLGTAKSYEQYF TGTGCCAGCAGCTTAGGTACAGCCAAATCCTACGAGCAGTACTTC 15 TRBV7-9 . few TRBJ2-7
CASSHRDRGPLEQYF TGTGCCAGCAGCCACCGGGACAGGGGACCTCTCGAGCAGTACTTC 15 TRBV7-9 TRBD1 . TRBJ2-7
CASNTGGEEVTQYF TGTGCCAGCAACACGGGAGGGGAGGAGGTTACGCAGTATTTT 14 TRBV9 TRBD2 . TRBJ2-3
CAWISENGNTIYF TGTGCCTGGATATCAGAAAACGGAAACACCATATATTTT 13 TRBV30 . . TRBJ1-3
CASSGTNEKLFF TGTGCCAGCTCTGGAACTAATGAAAAACTGTTTTTT 12 TRBV6-5 . . TRBJ1-4
CASSSLGGAYEQYF TGTGCCAGCAGTTCCTTGGGGGGGGCGTACGAGCAGTACTTC 14 TRBV27 . . TRBJ2-7
CSVEDLDIGRDGYGYTF TGCAGCGTTGAAGATCTTGATATAGGGAGGGACGGCTATGGCTACACCTTC 17 TRBV29-1 . . TRBJ1-2
CASSVGSGGSNEQFF TGTGCCAGCAGCGTAGGTAGCGGGGGGAGCAATGAGCAGTTCTTC 15 TRBV9 TRBD2 . TRBJ2-1
CASGAGSSYEQYF TGTGCCAGCGGGGCAGGGAGCTCCTACGAGCAGTACTTC 13 TRBV2 . . TRBJ2-7
CASSSDVPDLPQHF TGTGCCAGCAGCTCGGACGTTCCAGATTTGCCCCAGCATTTT 14 TRBV7-8 . . TRBJ1-5
CASSQKDRAPRDIQYF TGCGCCAGCAGTCAAAAGGACAGGGCCCCCAGGGACATTCAGTACTTC 16 TRBV23-1 TRBD1 . TRBJ2-4
CASSYGGYGDGYTF TGTGCCAGCAGTTACGGTGGTTACGGAGATGGCTACACCTTC 14 TRBV6-5 . . TRBJ1-2
CASSSPGLTYEQYF TGTGCCAGCAGCTCGCCGGGCCTTACCTACGAGCAGTACTTC 14 TRBV5-4 . . TRBJ2-7
CASTLWGEAKNIQYF TGTGCCAGCACCCTTTGGGGAGAGGCCAAAAACATTCAGTACTTC 15 TRBV6-6 . . TRBJ2-4
CASNGGQGAETQYF TGTGCCAGCAACGGGGGACAGGGTGCGGAGACCCAGTACTTC 14 TRBV9 TRBD1 once TRBJ2-5
CASSSGQGVEKLFF TGTGCCAGCAGCTCTGGGCAGGGCGTGGAAAAACTGTTTTTT 14 TRBV27 . . TRBJ1-4
CASSFSGSRDEQFF TGTGCCAGCAGCTTTAGCGGGAGTAGGGATGAGCAGTTCTTC 14 TRBV7-2 TRBD2 . TRBJ2-1
CASSIGADTQYF TGTGCCAGCTCGATTGGAGCAGATACGCAGTATTTT 12 TRBV7-6 . . TRBJ2-3
CASSWASYNEQFF TGTGCCAGCAGTTGGGCATCCTACAATGAGCAGTTCTTC 13 TRBV27 . . TRBJ2-1
CASSLVGGSSYNEQFF TGTGCCAGCAGCTTGGTTGGGGGAAGCTCCTACAATGAGCAGTTCTTC 16 TRBV7-3 . . TRBJ2-1
CAWSVSGGTGELFF TGTGCCTGGAGTGTGAGCGGGGGCACCGGGGAGCTGTTTTTT 14 TRBV30 TRBD2 . TRBJ2-2
CASSFGPGTSGRAGETQYF TGTGCCAGCAGCTTCGGTCCCGGGACTAGCGGGAGGGCCGGGGAGACCCAGTACTTC 19 TRBV5-4 TRBD2 . TRBJ2-5
CSVGTNWNYGYTF TGCAGCGTGGGGACTAATTGGAACTATGGCTACACCTTC 13 TRBV29-1 . once TRBJ1-2
CASSISGGTTEAFF TGTGCCAGTAGTATTTCAGGGGGCACCACTGAAGCTTTCTTT 14 TRBV19 TRBD1 . TRBJ1-1
CASSWGLAGYEQYF TGTGCCAGCAGCTGGGGACTAGCGGGATACGAGCAGTACTTC 14 TRBV11-2 TRBD2 . TRBJ2-7
CASIFTPDYNEQFF TGTGCCAGCATTTTTACCCCGGACTACAATGAGCAGTTCTTC 14 TRBV5-5 . . TRBJ2-1